The rows below give T cell receptor beta chains drawn from one sample of a study of T cell clones after liver transplantation. Using immunoSEQ multiplex PCR, the repertoire was profiled, and TCRdb retains in-frame clones only, with some absent. The table shows 20,000 to 25,000 clones, with about 93% occurring only once. Sequences were derived from CD8+ T cells from blood, sampled about 27 months after liver transplant. The receptors stem from a human patient who received a liver transplant. Among the T cells, some may be from the graft donor. CDR3s include the opening cysteine and the closing phenylalanine or tryptophan. The D gene is left open where the match is weak. A row's size may be missing; if present it is once, few, many or a size class.

d_call,j_call,clone_size,v_call,cdr3_nt,cdr3_aa
.,TRBJ2-5,.,TRBV25-1,TGTGCCAGCAGTGACCCCCGGGGGACCCAGTACTTC,CASSDPRGTQYF
TRBD2,TRBJ2-5,.,TRBV28,TGTGCCAGCAGTCTCACCAATGGGCGGGCTAGCGGTCAAGAGACCCAGTACTTC,CASSLTNGRASGQETQYF
.,TRBJ2-2,.,TRBV4-1,TGCGCCAGCAGCCATACCCAGGGTGGGGCCGGGGAGCTGTTTTTT,CASSHTQGGAGELFF
.,TRBJ1-1,.,TRBV6-5,TGTGCCAGCAGTCCCCGAGTCACCACTGAAGCTTTCTTT,CASSPRVTTEAFF
TRBD2,TRBJ2-2,.,TRBV27,TGTGCCAGCAGTTCAACTAGCGGATACACCGGGGAGCTGTTTTTT,CASSSTSGYTGELFF
.,TRBJ2-1,.,TRBV9,TGTGCCAGCAGCGGATACAATGAGCAGTTCTTC,CASSGYNEQFF
.,TRBJ2-1,.,TRBV21-1,TGTGCCAGCAGCAAGGAGGGGGTTCTAGGACTAGCGGCGCTCGAGCAGTTCTTC,CASSKEGVLGLAALEQFF
TRBD2,TRBJ2-2,.,TRBV5-1,TGCGCCAGCAGCCCAAGCGGGAGGGCCAACACCGGGGAGCTGTTTTTT,CASSPSGRANTGELFF
.,TRBJ1-1,few,TRBV6-5,TGTGCCAGCAGTCCCGGGGAGGGGAACACTGAAGCTTTCTTT,CASSPGEGNTEAFF
.,TRBJ2-1,once,TRBV5-6,TGTGCCAGCAGCCCGAGTCTAGCTTTCGATGAGCAGTTCTTC,CASSPSLAFDEQFF
.,TRBJ1-2,.,TRBV1,TGCACCAGCAGCCAAGATCTTTACAGGGGAGTTGTTGGCTACACCTTC,CTSSQDLYRGVVGYTF
.,TRBJ2-7,.,TRBV7-9,TGTGCCAGCAGCTTAATAGGGCCTACCTACGAGCAGTACTTC,CASSLIGPTYEQYF
TRBD1,TRBJ2-6,once,TRBV11-3,TGTGCCAGCAGCTTACTCGGGACAGGTACTTCTGGGGCCAACGTCCTGACTTTC,CASSLLGTGTSGANVLTF
.,TRBJ2-7,.,TRBV6-1,TGTGCCAGCAGTGTACCGGCAGCTGTGGGCTACGAGCAGTACTTC,CASSVPAAVGYEQYF
TRBD2,TRBJ2-5,.,TRBV6-1,TGTGCCAGCAGTGAAGTTACTAGCGGGGCCGGGCAAGAGACCCAGTACTTC,CASSEVTSGAGQETQYF
.,TRBJ2-1,once,TRBV13,TGTGCCAGCAGCACGCCCCAGGGGAGCTCCTACAATGAGCAGTTCTTC,CASSTPQGSSYNEQFF
TRBD2,TRBJ2-1,once,TRBV29-1,TGCAGCGTTGAAGGTAGAACTAGCGGCCGCAATGAGCAGTTCTTC,CSVEGRTSGRNEQFF
.,TRBJ2-7,.,TRBV11-2,TGTGCCAGCAGCTTAGGGGGAACCTACGAGCAGTACTTC,CASSLGGTYEQYF
TRBD2,TRBJ2-7,.,TRBV6-5,TGTGCCAGCAGTTACGGTGGTAGCGGGAGTTACGAGCAGTACTTC,CASSYGGSGSYEQYF
TRBD2,TRBJ2-3,.,TRBV2,TGTGCCAGCGTCCTAGCGGGAGAGGGTGACACAGATACGCAGTATTTT,CASVLAGEGDTDTQYF
.,TRBJ2-3,.,TRBV27,TGTGCCAGCAGTCGGGCAGATACGCAGTATTTT,CASSRADTQYF
.,TRBJ2-7,.,TRBV7-2,TGTGCCAGCAGCCCAACTTCTAGGGGCTACGAGCAGTACTTC,CASSPTSRGYEQYF
.,TRBJ2-7,.,TRBV14,TGTGCCAGCAGCCAAGAGCCGAGAAACCGGTGGGAGCAGTACTTC,CASSQEPRNRWEQYF
TRBD1,TRBJ2-5,.,TRBV11-2,TGTGCCAGCAGCCCCGACAGGGGAGAGACCCAGTACTTC,CASSPDRGETQYF
.,TRBJ2-2,.,TRBV7-2,TGTGCCAGCAGCTTTCCGCGCGGGTACACCGGGGAGCTGTTTTTT,CASSFPRGYTGELFF
.,TRBJ1-2,.,TRBV30,TGTGCCTGGAGAGGCGTCCAGAGGGGTAACTATGGCTACACCTTC,CAWRGVQRGNYGYTF
.,TRBJ2-7,once,TRBV4-2,TGTGCCAGCAGCCTTTCTACGACCTACGAGCAGTACTTC,CASSLSTTYEQYF
.,TRBJ2-3,.,TRBV19,TGTGCCAGTAGTATAGGTGTAGACAGCACAGATACGCAGTATTTT,CASSIGVDSTDTQYF
.,TRBJ2-6,.,TRBV2,TGTGCCGTAAAGGGTCCCTCTGGGGCCAACGTCCTGACTTTC,CAVKGPSGANVLTF
.,TRBJ1-5,.,TRBV27,TGTGCCAGCAGTTCGGGAGTCTATAGCAATCAGCCCCAGCATTTT,CASSSGVYSNQPQHF
TRBD1,TRBJ2-7,.,TRBV18,TGTGCCAGCTCACCGCCGGCAGGGGGCTACGAGCAGTACTTC,CASSPPAGGYEQYF
.,TRBJ2-7,.,TRBV19,TGTGCCAGTAGTATGGGGACACCGGGCGACGAGCAGTACTTC,CASSMGTPGDEQYF
TRBD1,TRBJ1-2,.,TRBV10-3,TGTGCCATCAGGGCCGACAGGGGGCTTAACTATGGCTACACCTTC,CAIRADRGLNYGYTF
TRBD2,TRBJ2-7,.,TRBV6-5,TGTGCCAGCAGAGGGACTACCAGCTACGAGCAGTACTTC,CASRGTTSYEQYF
.,TRBJ2-7,.,TRBV9,TGTGCCAGCAGCCCCAGGGGGGGGAGCTACGAGCAGTACTTC,CASSPRGGSYEQYF
.,TRBJ2-7,.,TRBV27,TGTGCCAGCAGTTTATCCCCCAACTACGAGCAGTACTTC,CASSLSPNYEQYF
.,TRBJ2-7,.,TRBV7-9,TGTGCCAGCAGCTCACGGGGAGGCGAGCAGTACTTC,CASSSRGGEQYF
TRBD2,TRBJ2-5,once,TRBV19,TGTGCCAGTAGTATTTTACTAGCGGGAATGGAGACCCAGTACTTC,CASSILLAGMETQYF
.,TRBJ2-2,.,TRBV19,TGTGCCAGTAGTATGGGTCCCACAGGGACCGGGGAGCTGTTTTTT,CASSMGPTGTGELFF
.,TRBJ1-1,.,TRBV9,TGTGCCAGCGGGGGGAACACTGAAGCTTTCTTT,CASGGNTEAFF
.,TRBJ2-1,.,TRBV10-3,TGTGCCATCGACCGAGCTCCCTACAATGAGCAGTTCTTC,CAIDRAPYNEQFF
.,TRBJ2-7,.,TRBV5-6,TGTGCCAGCAGCTCGACTTATACCTACGAGCAGTACTTC,CASSSTYTYEQYF
.,TRBJ2-7,.,TRBV13,TGTGCCAGCAGCTTAGAGTCCAGGAACGAGCAGTACTTC,CASSLESRNEQYF
TRBD1,TRBJ1-5,.,TRBV19,TGTGCCAGTAGCCTTAGGCAGGACAGGGGGGGTTATAGCAATCAGCCCCAGCATTTT,CASSLRQDRGGYSNQPQHF
.,TRBJ2-1,.,TRBV27,TGTGCCAGCACCCTAAGCCCGAGCCATGAGCAGTTCTTC,CASTLSPSHEQFF
TRBD2,TRBJ2-2,.,TRBV9,TGTGCCAGCAGCGTAATGAGGGAGGGGCGCACCGGGGAGCTGTTTTTT,CASSVMREGRTGELFF
TRBD1,TRBJ2-7,.,TRBV6-5,TGTGCCAGCAGTTACGAGGGGGCTGGGGACGAGCAGTACTTC,CASSYEGAGDEQYF
.,TRBJ2-7,.,TRBV27,TGTGCCAGCAGACGGAGGGCCTTAGCCGACGAGCAGTACTTC,CASRRRALADEQYF
.,TRBJ1-1,.,TRBV19,TGTGCCAGTAGTCCAACAGCAATGAACACTGAAGCTTTCTTT,CASSPTAMNTEAFF